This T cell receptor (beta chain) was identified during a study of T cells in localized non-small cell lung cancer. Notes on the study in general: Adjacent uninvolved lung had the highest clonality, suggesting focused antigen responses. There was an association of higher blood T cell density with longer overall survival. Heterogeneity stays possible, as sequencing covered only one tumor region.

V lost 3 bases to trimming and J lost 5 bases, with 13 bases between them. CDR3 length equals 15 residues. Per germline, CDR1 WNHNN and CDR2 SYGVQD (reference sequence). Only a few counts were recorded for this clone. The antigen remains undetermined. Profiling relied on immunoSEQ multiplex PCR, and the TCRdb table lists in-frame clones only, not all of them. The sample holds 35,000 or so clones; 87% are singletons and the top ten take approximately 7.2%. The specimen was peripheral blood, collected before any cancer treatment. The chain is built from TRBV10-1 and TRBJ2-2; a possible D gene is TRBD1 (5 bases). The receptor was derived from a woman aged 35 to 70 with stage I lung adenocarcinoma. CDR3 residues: CASSDFRQPTGELFF. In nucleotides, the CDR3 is TGCGCCAGCAGTGACTTTAGACAGCCTACCGGGGAGCTGTTTTTT.